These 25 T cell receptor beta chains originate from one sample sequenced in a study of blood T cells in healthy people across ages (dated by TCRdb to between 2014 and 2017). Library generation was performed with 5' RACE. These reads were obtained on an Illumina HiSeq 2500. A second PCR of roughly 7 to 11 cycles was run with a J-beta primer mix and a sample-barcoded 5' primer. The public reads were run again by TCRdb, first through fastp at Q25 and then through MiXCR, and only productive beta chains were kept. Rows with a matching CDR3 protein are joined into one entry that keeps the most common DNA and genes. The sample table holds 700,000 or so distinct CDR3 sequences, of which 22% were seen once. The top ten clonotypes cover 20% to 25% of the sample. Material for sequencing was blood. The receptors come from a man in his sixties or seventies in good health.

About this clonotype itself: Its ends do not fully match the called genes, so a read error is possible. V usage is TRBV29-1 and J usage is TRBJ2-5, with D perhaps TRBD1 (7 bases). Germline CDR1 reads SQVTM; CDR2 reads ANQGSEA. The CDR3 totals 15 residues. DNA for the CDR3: TGCAGCCTCGGGGGAAGGACAGGCTCAAAAGAGGCCCAGTACTTC. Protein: CSLGGRTGSKEAQYF.

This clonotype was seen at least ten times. CDR3 in DNA: TGTGCCATCAGTGCGACTCTCGGTGGGGAGACCCAGTACTTC. Its protein product is CAISATLGGETQYF. V gene TRBV10-3 combines with J gene TRBJ2-5, with D hard to call. V shed 4 bases and J shed 5 bases, with 14 bases lying between them. Germline V CDR1 and CDR2: ENHRY, SYGVKD. CDR3 length: 14 residues.

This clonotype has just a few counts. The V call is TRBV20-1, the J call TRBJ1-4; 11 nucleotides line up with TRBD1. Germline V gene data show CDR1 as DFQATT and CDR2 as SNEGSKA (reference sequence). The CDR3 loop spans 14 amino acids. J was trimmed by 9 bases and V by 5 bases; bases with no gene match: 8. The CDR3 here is CSAPEGTGGKKLFF. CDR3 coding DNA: TGCAGTGCTCCTGAAGGGACAGGGGGGAAAAAACTGTTTTTT.

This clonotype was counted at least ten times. Here the CDR3 DNA reads TGTGCCAGCAGCTTAGCGAAGCCACTAGAACAGTTCTTC. It translates to CASSLAKPLEQFF. The chain joins TRBV7-2 to TRBJ2-1; D is perhaps TRBD2 (5 bases). V dropped 0 bases and J dropped 13 bases, with 13 bases sitting between them. The CDR3 extends over 13 amino acids. The V gene's germline CDR1 is SGHTA and CDR2 FQGNSA. Drawing the rest from reference TRBV7-2 and TRBJ2-1, the complete variable domain is GAGVSQSPSNKVTEKGKDVELRCDPISGHTALYWYRQSLGQGLEFLIYFQGNSAPDKSGLPSDRFSAERTGGSVSTLTIQRTQQEDSAVYLCASSLAKPLEQFFGPGTRLTVL.

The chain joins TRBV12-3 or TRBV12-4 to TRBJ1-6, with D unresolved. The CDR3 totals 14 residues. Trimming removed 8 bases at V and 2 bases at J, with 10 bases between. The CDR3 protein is CASQFETYNSPLHF. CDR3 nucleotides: TGTGCCAGCCAGTTTGAGACCTATAATTCACCCCTCCACTTT.

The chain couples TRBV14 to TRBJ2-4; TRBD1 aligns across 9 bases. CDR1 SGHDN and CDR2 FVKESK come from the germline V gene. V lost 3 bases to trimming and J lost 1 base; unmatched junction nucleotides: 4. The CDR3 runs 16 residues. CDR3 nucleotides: TGTGCCAGCAGCCAGCCCGGACAGGGGGCCAAAAACATTCAGTACTTC. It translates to CASSQPGQGAKNIQYF.

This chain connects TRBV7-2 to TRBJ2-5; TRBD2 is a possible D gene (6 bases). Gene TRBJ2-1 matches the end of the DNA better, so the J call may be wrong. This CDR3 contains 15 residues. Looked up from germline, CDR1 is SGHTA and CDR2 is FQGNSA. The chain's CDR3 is CASSTEGRKFDEQFF. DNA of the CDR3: TGTGCCAGCAGCACGGAGGGCCGAAAATTTGATGAGCAGTTCTTC.

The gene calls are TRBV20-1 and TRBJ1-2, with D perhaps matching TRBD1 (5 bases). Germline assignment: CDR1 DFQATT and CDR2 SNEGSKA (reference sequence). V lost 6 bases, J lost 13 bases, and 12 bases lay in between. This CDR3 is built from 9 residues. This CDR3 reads CSAPDGGTF. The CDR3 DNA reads TGCAGTGCCCCAGACGGGGGCACCTTC.

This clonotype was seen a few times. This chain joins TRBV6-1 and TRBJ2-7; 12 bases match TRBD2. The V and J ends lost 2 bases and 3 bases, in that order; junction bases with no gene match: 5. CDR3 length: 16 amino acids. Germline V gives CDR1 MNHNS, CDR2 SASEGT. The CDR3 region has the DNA TGTGCCAGCAGTGAAATGAAGACTAGCGGGAGCTACGAGCAGTACGTC. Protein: CASSEMKTSGSYEQYV.

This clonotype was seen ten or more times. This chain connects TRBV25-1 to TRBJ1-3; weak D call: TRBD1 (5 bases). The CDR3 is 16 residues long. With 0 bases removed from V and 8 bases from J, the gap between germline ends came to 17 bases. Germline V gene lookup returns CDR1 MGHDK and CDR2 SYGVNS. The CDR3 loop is CASSEYRGKKVDTIYF. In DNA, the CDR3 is TGTGCCAGCAGTGAATACCGGGGGAAGAAGGTTGACACCATATATTTT.

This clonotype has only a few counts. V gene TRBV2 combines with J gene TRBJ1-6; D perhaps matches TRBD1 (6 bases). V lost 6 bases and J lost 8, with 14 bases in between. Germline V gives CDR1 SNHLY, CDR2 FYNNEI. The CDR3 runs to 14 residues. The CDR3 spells CASSRISGDSPLHF. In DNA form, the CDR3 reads TGTGCCAGCAGCCGAATTTCAGGGGATTCACCCCTCCACTTT.

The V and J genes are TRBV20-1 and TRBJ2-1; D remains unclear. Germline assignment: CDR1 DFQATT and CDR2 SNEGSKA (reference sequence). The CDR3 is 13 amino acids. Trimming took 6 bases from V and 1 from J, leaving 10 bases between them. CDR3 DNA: TGCAGTGCCTCCTTGATTTCCTACAATGAGCAGTTCTTC. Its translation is CSASLISYNEQFF.

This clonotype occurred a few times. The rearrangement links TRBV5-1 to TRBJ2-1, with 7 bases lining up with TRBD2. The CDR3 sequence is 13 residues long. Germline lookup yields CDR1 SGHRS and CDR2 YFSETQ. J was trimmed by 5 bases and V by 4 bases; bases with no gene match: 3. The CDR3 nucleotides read TGCGCCAGCAGCAGGGAGGGAAACAATGAGCAGTTCTTC. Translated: CASSREGNNEQFF.

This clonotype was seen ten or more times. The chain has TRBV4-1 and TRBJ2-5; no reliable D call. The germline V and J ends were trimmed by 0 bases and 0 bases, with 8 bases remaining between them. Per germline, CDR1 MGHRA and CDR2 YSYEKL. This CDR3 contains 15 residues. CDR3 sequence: CASSQDRPHQETQYF. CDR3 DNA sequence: TGCGCCAGCAGCCAAGATCGGCCACACCAAGAGACCCAGTACTTC.

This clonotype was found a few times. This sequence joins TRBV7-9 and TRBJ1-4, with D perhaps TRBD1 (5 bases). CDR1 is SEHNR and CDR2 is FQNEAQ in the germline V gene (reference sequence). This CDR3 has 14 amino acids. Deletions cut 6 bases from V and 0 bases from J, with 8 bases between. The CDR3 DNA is TGTGCCAGCAGACCGGGGGCAACTAATGAAAAACTGTTTTTT. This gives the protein CASRPGATNEKLFF.

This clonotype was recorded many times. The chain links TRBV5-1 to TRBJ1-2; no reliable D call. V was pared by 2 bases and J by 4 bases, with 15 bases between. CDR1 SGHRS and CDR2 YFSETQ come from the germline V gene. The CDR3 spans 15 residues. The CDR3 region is CASSLGGSGSYGYTF. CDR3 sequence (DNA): TGCGCCAGCAGCTTAGGAGGGAGTGGGTCCTATGGCTACACCTTC.

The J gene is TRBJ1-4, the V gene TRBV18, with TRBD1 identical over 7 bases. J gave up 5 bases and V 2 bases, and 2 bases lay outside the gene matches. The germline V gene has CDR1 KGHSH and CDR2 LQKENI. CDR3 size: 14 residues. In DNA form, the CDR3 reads TGTGCCAGCTCACCAGCGACAGGGAATGAAAAACTGTTTTTT. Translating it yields CASSPATGNEKLFF.

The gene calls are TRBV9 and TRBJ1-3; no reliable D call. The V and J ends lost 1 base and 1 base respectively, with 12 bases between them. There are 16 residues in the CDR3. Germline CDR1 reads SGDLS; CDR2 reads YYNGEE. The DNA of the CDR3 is TGTGCCAGCAGCGTAAGAGGTTACACTTCTGGAAACACCATATATTTT. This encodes CASSVRGYTSGNTIYF.

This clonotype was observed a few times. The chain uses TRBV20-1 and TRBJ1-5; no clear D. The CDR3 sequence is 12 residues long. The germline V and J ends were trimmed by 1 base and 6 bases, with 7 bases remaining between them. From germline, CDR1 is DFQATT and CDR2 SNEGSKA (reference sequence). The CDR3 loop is CSARVKGQPQHF. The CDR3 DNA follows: TGCAGTGCTAGAGTAAAGGGTCAGCCCCAGCATTTT.

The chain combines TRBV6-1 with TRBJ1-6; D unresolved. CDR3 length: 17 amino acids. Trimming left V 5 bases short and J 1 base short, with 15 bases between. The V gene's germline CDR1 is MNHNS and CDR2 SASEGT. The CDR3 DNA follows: TGTGCCAGCAGTCGGGCCCCCCAGAGGTCCTATAATTCACCCCTCCACTTT. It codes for CASSRAPQRSYNSPLHF.

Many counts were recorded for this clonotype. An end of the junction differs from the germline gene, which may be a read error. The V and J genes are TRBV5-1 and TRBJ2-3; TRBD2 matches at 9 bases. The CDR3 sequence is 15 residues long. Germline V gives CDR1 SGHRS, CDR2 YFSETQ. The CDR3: CASSLAGASTDTQYF. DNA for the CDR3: TGTGCCAGCAGCTTAGCGGGGGCAAGCACAGATACGCAGTATTTT.

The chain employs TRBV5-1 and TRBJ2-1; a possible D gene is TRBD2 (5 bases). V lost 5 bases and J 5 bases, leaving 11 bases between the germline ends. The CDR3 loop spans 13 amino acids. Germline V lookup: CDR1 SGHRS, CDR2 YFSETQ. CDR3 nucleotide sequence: TGCGCCAGCAGGGACGGGATAAACAATGAGCAGTTCTTC. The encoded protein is CASRDGINNEQFF.

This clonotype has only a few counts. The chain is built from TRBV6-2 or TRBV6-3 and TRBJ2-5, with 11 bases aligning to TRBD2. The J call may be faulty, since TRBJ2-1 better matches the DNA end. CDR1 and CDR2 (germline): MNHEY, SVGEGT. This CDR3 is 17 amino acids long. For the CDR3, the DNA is TGTGCCAGCAGTTCCCCACTAGCGGGAGTTACCTACAATGAGCAGTTCTTC. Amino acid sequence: CASSSPLAGVTYNEQFF.

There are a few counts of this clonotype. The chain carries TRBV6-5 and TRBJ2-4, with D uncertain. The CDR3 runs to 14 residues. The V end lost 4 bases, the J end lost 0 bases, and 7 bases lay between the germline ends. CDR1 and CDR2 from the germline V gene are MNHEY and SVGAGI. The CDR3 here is CASSSPQAKNIQYF. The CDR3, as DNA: TGTGCCAGCAGTTCCCCGCAAGCCAAAAACATTCAGTACTTC.

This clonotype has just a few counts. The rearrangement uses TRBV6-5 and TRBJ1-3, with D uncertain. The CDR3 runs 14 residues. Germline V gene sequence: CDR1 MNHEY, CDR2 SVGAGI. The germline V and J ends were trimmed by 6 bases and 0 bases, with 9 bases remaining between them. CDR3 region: CASRRKSSGNTIYF. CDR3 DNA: TGTGCCAGCAGAAGGAAAAGCTCTGGAAACACCATATATTTT.